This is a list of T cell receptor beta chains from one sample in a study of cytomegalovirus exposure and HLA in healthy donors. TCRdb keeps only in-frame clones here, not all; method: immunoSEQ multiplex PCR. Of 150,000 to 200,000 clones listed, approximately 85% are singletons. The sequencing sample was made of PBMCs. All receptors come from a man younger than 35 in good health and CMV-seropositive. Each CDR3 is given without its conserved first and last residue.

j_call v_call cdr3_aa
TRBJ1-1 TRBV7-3 ASSPFGGWTEAF
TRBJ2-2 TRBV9 ASGLAGGGSTGELF
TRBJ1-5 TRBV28 ASAGGNQPQH
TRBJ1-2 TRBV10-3 AISLGQGEGYT
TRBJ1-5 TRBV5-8 ASTQIVGVSGNQPQH
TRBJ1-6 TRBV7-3 ASSLGEYNSPLH
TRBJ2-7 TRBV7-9 ASRMDMSYEQY
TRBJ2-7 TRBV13 ASSLGRGFYEQY
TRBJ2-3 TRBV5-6 ASSLGRTGRRD
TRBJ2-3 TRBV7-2 ASSLGLGGGAHTDTQY
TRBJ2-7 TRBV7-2 ASSLEGGYEQY
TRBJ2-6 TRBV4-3 ASSQGQGSGANVLT
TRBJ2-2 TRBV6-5 ASSLAGGRSGELF
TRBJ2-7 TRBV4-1 ASSLEPGTSGDTSYEQY
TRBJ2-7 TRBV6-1 ATRLAGGSYEQY
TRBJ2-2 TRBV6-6 ASSFETGGTGELF
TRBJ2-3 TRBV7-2 ASSMPLGGTDTQY
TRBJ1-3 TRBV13 ASSQSPGSGNTIY
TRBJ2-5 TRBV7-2 ASSLGVGGARQETQY
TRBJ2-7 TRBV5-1 ASSLNPRSPYEQY
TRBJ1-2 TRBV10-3 AIREDRVSGYT
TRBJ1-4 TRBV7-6 ASSLSPPGDEPATNEKLF
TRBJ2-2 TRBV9 ASSVVSGNTGELF
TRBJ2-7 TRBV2 ASRESYEQY
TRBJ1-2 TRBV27 ASKAGTGNYGYT
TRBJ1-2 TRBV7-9 ASSNSGTGVLYGYT
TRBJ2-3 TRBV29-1 SVEEGGGTDTQY
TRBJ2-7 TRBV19 ASSIGQGAYEQY
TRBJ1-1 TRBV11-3 ASSLGNRGYGSSTEAF
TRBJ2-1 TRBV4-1 ASSQGRGGRSASSYNEQF
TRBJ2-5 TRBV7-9 ASSSGGGAETQY
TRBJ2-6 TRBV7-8 ASSPPGLAGANVLT
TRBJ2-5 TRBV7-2 ASSLGAGGQETQY
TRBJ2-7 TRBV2 ASSVGHTNYEQY
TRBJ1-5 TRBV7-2 ASSPVGGAVDQPQH
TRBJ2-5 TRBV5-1 ASSWGGTGEETQY
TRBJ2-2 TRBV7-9 ACGSNTGELF
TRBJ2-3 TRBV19 ASSRVSDTQY
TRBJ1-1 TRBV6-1 ASSDSRMNTEAF
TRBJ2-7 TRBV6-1 ASKRGDGRDYEQY
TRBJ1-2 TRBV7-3 ASSPDAGEGYT
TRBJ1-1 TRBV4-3 ASSQSTMGYRDSAEAF
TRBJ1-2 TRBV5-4 ASRRDSTYYGYT
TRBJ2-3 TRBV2 ASSDLAGEGDTQY
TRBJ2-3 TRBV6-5 ASSSGDSPSTDTQY
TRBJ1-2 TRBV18 ASSLGPEGYT
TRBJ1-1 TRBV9 ASSQGVSTEAF
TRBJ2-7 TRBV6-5 ASTQFGVTAYEQY
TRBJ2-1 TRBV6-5 ASSYSAGLYNEQF